These 7 T cell receptor beta chains originate from one sample sequenced in a study of type 1 regulatory T cells. Notes on the study in general: Tr1 cells had a more restricted TCR repertoire than non-Tr1 cells.

Their specific antigens are unknown. In TCRdb, the reads were re-called with MiXCR into one record per CDR3 protein. This sample has some 71,000 distinct CDR3 sequences, with 20% found just once. Source material: cultured type 1 regulatory T (Tr1) cells, either the whole culture or a sorted fraction (not recorded which). The source is a human donor in good health.

This clonotype was seen a handful of times. V and J are TRBV5-1 and TRBJ2-1; D gene uncertain. The CDR3 has 11 residues. Per the germline V gene, CDR1 is SGHRS and CDR2 is YFSETQ. Trimming took off 1 base at V and 9 bases at J, with 5 bases between the two ends. CDR3 protein: CASSLSSEQFF. The CDR3, as DNA: TGCGCCAGCAGCTTGTCAAGTGAGCAGTTCTTC.

The V gene is TRBV6-2 or TRBV6-3, the J gene TRBJ2-3; 8 nucleotides match TRBD2. J gave up 14 bases and V 2 bases, and 12 bases lay outside the gene matches. CDR3 size: 14 residues. The germline V gene has CDR1 MNHEY and CDR2 SVGEGT. CDR3 nucleotide sequence: TGTGCCAGCAGTTACGCGGGGTCGAGCGGGAGTTGGTATTTT. Its translation is CASSYAGSSGSWYF.

In its sample, this clonotype was seen a few times. J is TRBJ1-1 and V is TRBV18, with no clear D. This CDR3 contains 15 residues. CDR1 is KGHSH and CDR2 is LQKENI in the germline V gene. The ends were cut back, 3 bases at V and 1 base at J, with 12 bases in the middle. CDR3 DNA sequence: TGTGCCAGCTCACCCGGTGACGGGTCGAACACTGAAGCTTTCTTT. Its protein is CASSPGDGSNTEAFF.

The CDR3 loop reads CASSELNSNQPQHF. As DNA, the CDR3 is TGTGCCAGCAGTGAATTGAACAGCAATCAGCCCCAGCATTTT. This rearrangement joins TRBV2 to TRBJ1-5; D gene ambiguous. The CDR3 is 14 amino acids. Germline V CDR1 and CDR2: SNHLY, FYNNEI. V lost 2 bases and J 1 base, leaving 6 bases between the germline ends.

The chain employs TRBV4-2 and TRBJ2-2; 9 bases line up with TRBD1. Germline V gene lookup returns CDR1 LGHNA and CDR2 YNFKEQ. J was trimmed by 4 bases and V by 3 bases; bases with no gene match: 6. The CDR3 has 16 amino acids. The CDR3 sequence is CASSHRGQGTTGELFF. The DNA for the CDR3 is TGTGCCAGCAGCCACCGGGGACAGGGAACCACCGGGGAGCTGTTTTTT.

This clonotype occurred many times. The junction does not match germline at one end; this may be a read error. The chain is built from TRBV7-7 and TRBJ2-5; 8 bases map to TRBD2. Germline CDR1 reads SSHAT; CDR2 reads FNYEAQ (reference sequence). The CDR3 runs 14 residues. The CDR3 region is CASSSSGLQETQYF. CDR3 sequence (DNA): TGTGCTAGCAGCTCTAGCGGGCTCCAAGAGACCCAGTACTTC.

This clonotype was counted a few times. The chain combines TRBV7-2 with TRBJ2-5; perhaps TRBD2 as D (6 bases). This CDR3 has 17 amino acids. Germline values: CDR1 SGHTA, CDR2 FQGNSA. V was clipped by 3 bases and J by 7 bases, with 24 bases between them. The CDR3 DNA reads TGTGCCAGCAGCTTGCCGCCCCAGGGACTCTCACGGGGGACCCAGTACTTC. Its translation: CASSLPPQGLSRGTQYF.